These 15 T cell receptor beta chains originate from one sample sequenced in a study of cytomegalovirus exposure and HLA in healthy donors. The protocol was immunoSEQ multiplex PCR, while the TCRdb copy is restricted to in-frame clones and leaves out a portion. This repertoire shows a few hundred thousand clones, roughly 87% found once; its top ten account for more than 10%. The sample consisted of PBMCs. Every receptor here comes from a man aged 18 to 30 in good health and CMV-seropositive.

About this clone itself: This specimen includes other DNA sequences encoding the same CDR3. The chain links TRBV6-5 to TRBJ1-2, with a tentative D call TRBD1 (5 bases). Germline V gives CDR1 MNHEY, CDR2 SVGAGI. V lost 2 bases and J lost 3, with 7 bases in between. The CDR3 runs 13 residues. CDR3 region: CASSYGGDYGYTF. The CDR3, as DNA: TGTGCCAGCAGTTACGGGGGAGACTATGGCTACACCTTC.

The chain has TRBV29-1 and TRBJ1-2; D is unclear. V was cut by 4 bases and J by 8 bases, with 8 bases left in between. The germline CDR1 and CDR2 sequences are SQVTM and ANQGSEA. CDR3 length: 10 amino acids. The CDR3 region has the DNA TGCAGCGTTGTAGACGGCGGCTACACCTTC. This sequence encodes CSVVDGGYTF.

The DNA for the CDR3 is TGTGCCAGCAGCTTAGATTGGGCAGGGGTCGACTCTGGAAACACCATATATTTT. Encoded protein: CASSLDWAGVDSGNTIYF. The chain carries TRBV7-6 and TRBJ1-3; D perhaps matches TRBD1 (6 bases). Trimming left V 1 base short and J 0 bases short, with 16 bases between. CDR1 is SGHVS and CDR2 is FNYEAQ in the germline V gene. The CDR3 is made up of 18 amino acids.

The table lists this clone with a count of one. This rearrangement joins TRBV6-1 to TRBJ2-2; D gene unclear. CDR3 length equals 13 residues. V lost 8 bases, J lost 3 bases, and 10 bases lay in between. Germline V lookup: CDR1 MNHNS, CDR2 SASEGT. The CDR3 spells CASGDTYTGELFF. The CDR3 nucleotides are TGTGCCAGCGGCGACACCTACACCGGGGAGCTGTTTTTT.

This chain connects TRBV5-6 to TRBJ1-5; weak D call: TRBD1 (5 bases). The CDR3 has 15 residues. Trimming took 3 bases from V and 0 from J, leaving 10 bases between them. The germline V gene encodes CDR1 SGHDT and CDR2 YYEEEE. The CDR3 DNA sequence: TGTGCCAGCAGCTCTTGGGGGTATAGCAATCAGCCCCAGCATTTT. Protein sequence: CASSSWGYSNQPQHF. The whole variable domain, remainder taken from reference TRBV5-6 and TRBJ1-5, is DAGVTQSPTHLIKTRGQQVTLRCSPKSGHDTVSWYQQALGQGPQFIFQYYEEEERQRGNFPDRFSGHQFPNYSSELNVNALLLGDSALYLCASSSWGYSNQPQHFGDGTRLSIL.

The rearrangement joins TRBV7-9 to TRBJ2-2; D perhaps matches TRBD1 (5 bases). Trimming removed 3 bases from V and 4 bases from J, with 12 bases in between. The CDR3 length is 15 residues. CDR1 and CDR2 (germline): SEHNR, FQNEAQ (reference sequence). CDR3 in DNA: TGTGCCAGCAGCTTTTCACAGGTCGGCACCGGGGAGCTGTTTTTT. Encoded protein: CASSFSQVGTGELFF. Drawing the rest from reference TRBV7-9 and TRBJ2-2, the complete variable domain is DTGVSQNPRHKITKRGQNVTFRCDPISEHNRLYWYRQTLGQGPEFLTYFQNEAQLEKSRLLSDRFSAERPKGSFSTLEIQRTEQGDSAMYLCASSFSQVGTGELFFGEGSRLTVL.

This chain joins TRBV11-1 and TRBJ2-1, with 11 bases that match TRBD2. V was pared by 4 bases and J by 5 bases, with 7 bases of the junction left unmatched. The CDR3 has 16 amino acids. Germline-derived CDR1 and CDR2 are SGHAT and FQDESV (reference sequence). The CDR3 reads CASSSPSGRFNNEQFF. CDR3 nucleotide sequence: TGTGCCAGCAGCTCCCCTAGCGGGAGGTTCAACAATGAGCAGTTCTTC.

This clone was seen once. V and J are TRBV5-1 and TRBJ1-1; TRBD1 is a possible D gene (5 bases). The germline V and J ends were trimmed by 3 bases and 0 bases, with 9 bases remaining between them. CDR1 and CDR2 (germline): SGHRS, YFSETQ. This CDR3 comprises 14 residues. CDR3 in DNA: TGCGCCAGCAGCTGGAGGGGTCTGAACACTGAAGCTTTCTTT. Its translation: CASSWRGLNTEAFF.

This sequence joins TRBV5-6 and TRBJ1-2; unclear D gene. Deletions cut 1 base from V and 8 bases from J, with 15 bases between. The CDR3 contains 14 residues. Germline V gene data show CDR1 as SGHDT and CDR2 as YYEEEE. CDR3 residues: CASSLLDAGYGYTF. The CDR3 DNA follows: TGTGCCAGCAGCTTGCTTGATGCGGGATACGGCTACACCTTC.

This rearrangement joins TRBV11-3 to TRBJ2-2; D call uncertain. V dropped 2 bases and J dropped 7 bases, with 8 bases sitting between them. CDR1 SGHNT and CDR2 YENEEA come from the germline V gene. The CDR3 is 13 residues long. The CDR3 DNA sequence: TGTGCCAGCAGCTTATATTCGGGCGGGGAGCTGTTTTTT. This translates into CASSLYSGGELFF. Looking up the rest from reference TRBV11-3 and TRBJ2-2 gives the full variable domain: EAGVVQSPRYKIIEKKQPVAFWCNPISGHNTLYWYLQNLGQGPELLIRYENEEAVDDSQLPKDRFSAERLKGVDSTLKIQPAELGDSAVYLCASSLYSGGELFFGEGSRLTVL.

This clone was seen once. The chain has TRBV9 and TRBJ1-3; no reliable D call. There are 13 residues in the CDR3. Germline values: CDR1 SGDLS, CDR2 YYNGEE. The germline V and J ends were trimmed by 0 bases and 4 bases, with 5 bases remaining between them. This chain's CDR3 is CASSVDRGNTIYF. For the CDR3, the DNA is TGTGCCAGCAGCGTAGATCGGGGAAACACCATATATTTT. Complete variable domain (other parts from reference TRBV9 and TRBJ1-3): DSGVTQTPKHLITATGQRVTLRCSPRSGDLSVYWYQQSLDQGLQFLIQYYNGEERAKGNILERFSAQQFPDLHSELNLSSLELGDSALYFCASSVDRGNTIYFGEGSWLTVV.

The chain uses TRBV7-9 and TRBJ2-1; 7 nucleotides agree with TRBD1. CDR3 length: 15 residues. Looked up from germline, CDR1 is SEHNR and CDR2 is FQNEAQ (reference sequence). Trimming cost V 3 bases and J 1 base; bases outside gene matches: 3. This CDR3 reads CASSLGQISYNEQFF. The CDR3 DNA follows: TGTGCCAGCAGCTTGGGACAGATATCCTACAATGAGCAGTTCTTC.

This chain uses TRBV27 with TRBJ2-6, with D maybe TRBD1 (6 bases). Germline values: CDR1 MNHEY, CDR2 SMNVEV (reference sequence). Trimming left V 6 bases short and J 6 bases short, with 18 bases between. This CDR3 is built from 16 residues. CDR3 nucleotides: TGTGCCAGCAGGGGCCGGACAGTCCGGCCGGCCAACGTCCTGACTTTC. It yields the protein CASRGRTVRPANVLTF. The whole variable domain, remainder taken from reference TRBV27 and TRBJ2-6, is EAQVTQNPRYLITVTGKKLTVTCSQNMNHEYMSWYRQDPGLGLRQIYYSMNVEVTDKGDVPEGYKVSRKEKRNFPLILESPSPNQTSLYFCASRGRTVRPANVLTFGAGSRLTVL.

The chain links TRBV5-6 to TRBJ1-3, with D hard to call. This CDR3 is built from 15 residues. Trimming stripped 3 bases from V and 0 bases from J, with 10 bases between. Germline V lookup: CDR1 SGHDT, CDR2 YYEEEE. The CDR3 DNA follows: TGTGCCAGCAGCTACCCGTCGAGCTCTGGAAACACCATATATTTT. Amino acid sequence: CASSYPSSSGNTIYF.

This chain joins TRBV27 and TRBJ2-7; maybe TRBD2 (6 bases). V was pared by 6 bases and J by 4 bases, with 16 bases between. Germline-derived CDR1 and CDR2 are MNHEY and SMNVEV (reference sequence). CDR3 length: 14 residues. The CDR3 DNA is TGTGCCAGCAGGGGATCGGGCGGGACGTACGAGCAGTACTTC. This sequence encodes CASRGSGGTYEQYF.